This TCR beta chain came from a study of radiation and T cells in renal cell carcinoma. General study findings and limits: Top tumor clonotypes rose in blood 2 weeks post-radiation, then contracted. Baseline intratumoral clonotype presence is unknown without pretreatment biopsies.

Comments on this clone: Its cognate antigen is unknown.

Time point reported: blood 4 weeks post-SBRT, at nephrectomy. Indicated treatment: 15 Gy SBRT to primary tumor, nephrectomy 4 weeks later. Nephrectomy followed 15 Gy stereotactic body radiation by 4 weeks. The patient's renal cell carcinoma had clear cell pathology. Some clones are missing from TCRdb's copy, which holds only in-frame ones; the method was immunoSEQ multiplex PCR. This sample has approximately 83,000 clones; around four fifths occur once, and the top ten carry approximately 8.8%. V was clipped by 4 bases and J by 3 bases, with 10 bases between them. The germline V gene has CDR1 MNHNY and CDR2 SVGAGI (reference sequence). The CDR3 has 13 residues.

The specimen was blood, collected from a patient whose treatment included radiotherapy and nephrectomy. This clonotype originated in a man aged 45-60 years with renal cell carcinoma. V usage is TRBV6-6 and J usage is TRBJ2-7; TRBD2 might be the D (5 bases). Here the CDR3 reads CASSFGLLYEQYF. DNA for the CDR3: TGTGCCAGCAGTTTCGGACTTCTCTACGAGCAGTACTTC.